Presented here are 10 T cell receptor beta chains from one specimen sequenced in a study of blood T cell repertoires in COVID-19. TCRdb keeps only in-frame clones here, not all; method: immunoSEQ multiplex PCR. Among roughly 300,000 clones listed, around 86% were seen once. Material: PBMCs or T cells enriched from blood (not recorded which). The receptors come from a young man who had recovered from COVID-19.

V usage is TRBV7-9 and J usage is TRBJ2-7; maybe TRBD1 (5 bases). The CDR3 runs 16 residues. Germline V CDR1 and CDR2: SEHNR, FQNEAQ (reference sequence). Trimming removed 5 bases at V and 0 bases at J, with 17 bases between. CDR3 nucleotide sequence: TGTGCCAGCAGCCCCGATCTTGGGGCGAGCTCCTACGAGCAGTACTTC. Translated, it gives CASSPDLGASSYEQYF.

J is TRBJ2-2 and V is TRBV3-1 (or the pseudogene TRBV3-2); 13 bases align to TRBD2. V was clipped by 0 bases and J by 6 bases; unmatched bases: 1. The CDR3 has 16 amino acids. Per the germline V gene, CDR1 is LGHDT and CDR2 is YNNKEL (reference sequence). The CDR3 region has the DNA TGTGCCAGCAGCCAAGAACTAGCGGGAGGGCCCGGGGAGCTGTTTTTT. This translates into CASSQELAGGPGELFF.

The V and J genes are TRBV7-9 and TRBJ2-2, with TRBD1 matching 8 bases. The germline V gene has CDR1 SEHNR and CDR2 FQNEAQ (reference sequence). J lost 4 bases, V lost 4 bases, and 11 bases had no gene match. The CDR3 is 17 amino acids. Written as DNA, the CDR3 is TGTGCCAGCAGCTCTGGCAGGGGGCGCTTCTCCACCGGGGAGCTGTTTTTT. Encoded protein: CASSSGRGRFSTGELFF.

CDR3 DNA sequence: TGTGCCAGCAGCCCAGTAGCGGGAGGGCGCACAGATACGCAGTATTTT. This gives the protein CASSPVAGGRTDTQYF. The rearrangement links TRBV7-6 to TRBJ2-3; the match to TRBD2 covers 11 bases. Trimming at V came to 5 bases and at J to 1 base, leaving 5 bases not matched to a gene. Germline values: CDR1 SGHVS, CDR2 FNYEAQ. The CDR3 contains 16 residues.

This sequence joins TRBV7-9 and TRBJ1-2; D is unclear. In germline, CDR1 is SEHNR, CDR2 FQNEAQ (reference sequence). The CDR3 totals 13 residues. V lost 0 bases and J lost 6, with 8 bases in between. In DNA, the CDR3 is TGTGCCAGCAGCTTAGCCCCCAGGAATGGCTACACCTTC. This codes for CASSLAPRNGYTF.

The chain has TRBV27 and TRBJ2-1, with 14 nucleotides matching TRBD2. The CDR3 has 18 amino acids. Trimming took 4 bases from V and 10 from J; bases not matched to a gene: 15. Looked up from germline, CDR1 is MNHEY and CDR2 is SMNVEV (reference sequence). The CDR3 sequence: CASSSNTGTSGSFLEQFF. Written as DNA, the CDR3 is TGTGCCAGCAGTTCAAACACAGGGACTAGCGGGAGTTTCTTGGAGCAGTTCTTC.

The chain carries TRBV18 and TRBJ2-7; 10 bases match TRBD2. The CDR3 spans 14 residues. The J segment lost 5 bases and the V segment lost 5 bases, leaving 6 bases of the junction unmatched. CDR1 is KGHSH and CDR2 is LQKENI in the germline V gene. The CDR3 region has the DNA TGTGCCAGCTCAGCGCGGCTAGCGGGAGACGAGCAGTACTTC. This encodes CASSARLAGDEQYF.

The V gene is TRBV27, the J gene TRBJ2-7, with 7 bases that match TRBD1. This CDR3 is built from 14 residues. Germline V gene sequence: CDR1 MNHEY, CDR2 SMNVEV (reference sequence). The V gene end was trimmed by 6 bases and the J gene end by 1 base; junction bases not matched to a gene: 6. The CDR3 bases are TGTGCCAGCAGAATGCGACAGGGTTCCTACGAGCAGTACTTC. Its protein is CASRMRQGSYEQYF.

V and J are TRBV7-2 and TRBJ2-4; D may be TRBD1 (5 bases). V gave up 2 bases and J gave up 8 bases, with 13 bases separating them. Germline loops: CDR1 SGHTA, CDR2 FQGNSA. This CDR3 is built from 14 residues. This CDR3 is CASSLSGRADIQYF. CDR3 in DNA: TGTGCCAGCAGCTTAAGTGGCAGGGCGGACATTCAGTACTTC.

This clone came up a few times. This chain connects TRBV5-1 to TRBJ1-1, with a weak D call TRBD1 (6 bases). The germline V gene has CDR1 SGHRS and CDR2 YFSETQ. The CDR3 contains 13 residues. The V gene lost 4 bases and the J gene lost 1 base, with 8 bases spanning the gap. In nucleotides, the CDR3 is TGCGCCAGCAGCACGGGACAGAACACTGAAGCTTTCTTT. Its protein product is CASSTGQNTEAFF.